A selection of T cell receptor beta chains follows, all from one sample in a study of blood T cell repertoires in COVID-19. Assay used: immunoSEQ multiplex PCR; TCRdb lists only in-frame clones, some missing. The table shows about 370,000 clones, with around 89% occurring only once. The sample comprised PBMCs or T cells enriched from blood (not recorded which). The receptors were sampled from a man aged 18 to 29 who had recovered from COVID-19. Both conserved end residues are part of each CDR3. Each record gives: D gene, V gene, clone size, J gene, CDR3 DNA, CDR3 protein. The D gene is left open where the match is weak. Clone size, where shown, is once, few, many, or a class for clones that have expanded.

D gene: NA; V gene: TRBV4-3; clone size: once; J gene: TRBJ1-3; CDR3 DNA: TGCGCCAGCAGCCAAGATAGTCCAGGGGTGGGAAACACCATATATTTT; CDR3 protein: CASSQDSPGVGNTIYF
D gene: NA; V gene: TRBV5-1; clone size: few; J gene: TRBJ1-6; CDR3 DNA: TGCGCCAGCAGGGCCAGGGGAACTGATTCACCCCTCCACTTT; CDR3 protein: CASRARGTDSPLHF
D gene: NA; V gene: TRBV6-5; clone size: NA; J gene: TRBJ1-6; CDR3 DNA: TGTGCCAGCAGTTGGGGCGTCAGCTCCTATAATTCACCCCTCCACTTT; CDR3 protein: CASSWGVSSYNSPLHF
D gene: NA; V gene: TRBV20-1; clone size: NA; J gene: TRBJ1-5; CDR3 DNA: TGCAGTGCTAGTGACACAGCCGCTAGCAATCAGCCCCAGCATTTT; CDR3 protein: CSASDTAASNQPQHF
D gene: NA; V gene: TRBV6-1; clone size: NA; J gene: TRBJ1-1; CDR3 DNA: TGTGCCAGCAGTGACCCAGGGGCGCCGAACACTGAAGCTTTCTTT; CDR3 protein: CASSDPGAPNTEAFF
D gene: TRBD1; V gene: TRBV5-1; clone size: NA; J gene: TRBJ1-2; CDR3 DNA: TGCGCCAGCAGCTCTGGACAGGTCTATGGCTACACCTTC; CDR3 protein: CASSSGQVYGYTF
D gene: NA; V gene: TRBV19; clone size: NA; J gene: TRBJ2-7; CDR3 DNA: TGTGCCAGTACCCGCAACCGGGAGACCTACGAGCAGTACTTC; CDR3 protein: CASTRNRETYEQYF
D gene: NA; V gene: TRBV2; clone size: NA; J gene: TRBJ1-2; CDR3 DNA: TGTGCCAGCGCAGTGAAGAGGAATAACTATGGCTACACCTTC; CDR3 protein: CASAVKRNNYGYTF
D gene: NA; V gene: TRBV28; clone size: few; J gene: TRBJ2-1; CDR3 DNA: TGTGCCAGCACCACCGGGGCGGTGGCGGGGGCCCATCCGGAGCAGTTCTTC; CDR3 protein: CASTTGAVAGAHPEQFF
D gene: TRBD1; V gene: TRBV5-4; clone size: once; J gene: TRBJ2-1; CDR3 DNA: TGTGCCAGCAGCTTCGTTCAACAGGGGGCCGATGAGCAGTTCTTC; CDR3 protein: CASSFVQQGADEQFF